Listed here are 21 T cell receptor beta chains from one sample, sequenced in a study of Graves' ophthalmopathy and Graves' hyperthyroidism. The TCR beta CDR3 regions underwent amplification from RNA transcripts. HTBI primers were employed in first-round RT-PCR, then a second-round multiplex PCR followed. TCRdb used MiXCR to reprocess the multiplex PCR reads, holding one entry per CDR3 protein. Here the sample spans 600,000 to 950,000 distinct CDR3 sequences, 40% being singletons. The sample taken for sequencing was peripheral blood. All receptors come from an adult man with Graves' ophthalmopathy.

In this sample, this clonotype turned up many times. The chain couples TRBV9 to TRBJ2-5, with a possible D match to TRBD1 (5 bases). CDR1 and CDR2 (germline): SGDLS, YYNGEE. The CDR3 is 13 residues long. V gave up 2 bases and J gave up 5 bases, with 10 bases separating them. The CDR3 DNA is TGTGCCAGCAGCGTCCAGGGTTACGAGACCCAGTACTTC. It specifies CASSVQGYETQYF.

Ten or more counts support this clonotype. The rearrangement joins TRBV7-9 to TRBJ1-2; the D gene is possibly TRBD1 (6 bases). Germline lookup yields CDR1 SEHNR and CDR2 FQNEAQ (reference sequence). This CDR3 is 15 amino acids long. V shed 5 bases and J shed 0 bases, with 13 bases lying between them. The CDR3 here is CASSLGTSTNYGYTF. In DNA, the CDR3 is TGTGCCAGCAGCCTGGGGACAAGCACTAACTATGGCTACACCTTC.

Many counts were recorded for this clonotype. CDR3 sequence reads: CATSDSGEAYQPQHF. CDR3 in DNA: TGTGCCACCAGTGATTCAGGGGAAGCCTATCAGCCCCAGCATTTT. The rearrangement joins TRBV24-1 to TRBJ1-5; a possible D gene is TRBD1 (6 bases). The ends were cut back, 2 bases at V and 5 bases at J, with 12 bases in the middle. The CDR3 consists of 15 residues. Per germline, CDR1 KGHDR and CDR2 SFDVKD.

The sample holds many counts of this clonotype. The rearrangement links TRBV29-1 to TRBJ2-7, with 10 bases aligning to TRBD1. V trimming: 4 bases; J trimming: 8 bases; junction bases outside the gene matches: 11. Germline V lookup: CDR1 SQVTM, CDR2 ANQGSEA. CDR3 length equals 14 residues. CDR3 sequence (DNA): TGCAGCGTTGTGCCGGGACAGGGGCCTATCAAGCAGTACTTC. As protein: CSVVPGQGPIKQYF.

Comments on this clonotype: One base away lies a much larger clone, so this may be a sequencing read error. This CDR3 reads CASGSTGTTQYF. The CDR3, as DNA: TGTGCCAGCGGCTCGACAGGGACGACCCAGTACTTC. The chain links TRBV5-4 to TRBJ2-5, with TRBD1 matching 7 bases. Per the germline V gene, CDR1 is SGHNT and CDR2 is YYREEE (reference sequence). V lost 7 bases and J lost 7; bases outside the gene matches: 7. The length of the CDR3 is 12 residues.

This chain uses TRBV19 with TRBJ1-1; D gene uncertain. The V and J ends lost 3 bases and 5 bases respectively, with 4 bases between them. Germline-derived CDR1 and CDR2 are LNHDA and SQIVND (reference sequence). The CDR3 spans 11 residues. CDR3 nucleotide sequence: TGTGCCAGTAGTATCTGGACTGAAGCTTTCTTT. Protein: CASSIWTEAFF. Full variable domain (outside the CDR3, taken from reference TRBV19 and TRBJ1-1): DGGITQSPKYLFRKEGQNVTLSCEQNLNHDAMYWYRQDPGQGLRLIYYSQIVNDFQKGDIAEGYSVSREKKESFPLTVTSAQKNPTAFYLCASSIWTEAFFGQGTRLTVV.

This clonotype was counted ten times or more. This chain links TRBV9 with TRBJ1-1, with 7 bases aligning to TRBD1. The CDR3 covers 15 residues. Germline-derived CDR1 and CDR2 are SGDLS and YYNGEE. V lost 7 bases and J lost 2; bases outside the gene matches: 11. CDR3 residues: CASSQTGQVNTEAFF. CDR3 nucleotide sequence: TGTGCCAGCTCTCAGACCGGACAGGTCAACACTGAAGCTTTCTTT.

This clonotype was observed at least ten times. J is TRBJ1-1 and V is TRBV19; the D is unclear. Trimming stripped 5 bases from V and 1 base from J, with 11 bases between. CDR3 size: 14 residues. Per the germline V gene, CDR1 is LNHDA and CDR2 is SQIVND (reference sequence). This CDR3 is CASSWGQSNTEAFF. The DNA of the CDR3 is TGTGCCAGTAGTTGGGGTCAATCGAACACTGAAGCTTTCTTT.

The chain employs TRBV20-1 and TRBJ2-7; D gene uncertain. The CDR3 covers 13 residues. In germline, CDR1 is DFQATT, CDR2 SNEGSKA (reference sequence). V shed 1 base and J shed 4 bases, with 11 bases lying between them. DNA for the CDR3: TGCAGTGCTAGAGCTGTCGATAAATACGAGCAGTACTTC. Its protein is CSARAVDKYEQYF.

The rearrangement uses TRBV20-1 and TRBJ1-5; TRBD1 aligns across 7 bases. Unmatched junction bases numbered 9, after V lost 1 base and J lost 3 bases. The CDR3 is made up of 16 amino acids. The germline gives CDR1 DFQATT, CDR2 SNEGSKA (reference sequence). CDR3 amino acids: CSARARAGTVNQPQHF. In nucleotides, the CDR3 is TGCAGTGCTAGAGCTAGAGCCGGGACAGTCAATCAGCCCCAGCATTTT.

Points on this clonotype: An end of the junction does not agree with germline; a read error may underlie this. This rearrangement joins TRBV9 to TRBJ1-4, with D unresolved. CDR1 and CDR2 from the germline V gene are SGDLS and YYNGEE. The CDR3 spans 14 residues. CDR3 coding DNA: TGTGCCAGCAGCGTAACTGCAACTAATAAAAAACTGTTTTTT. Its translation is CASSVTATNKKLFF. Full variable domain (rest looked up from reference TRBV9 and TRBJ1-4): DSGVTQTPKHLITATGQRVTLRCSPRSGDLSVYWYQQSLDQGLQFLIQYYNGEERAKGNILERFSAQQFPDLHSELNLSSLELGDSALYFCASSVTATNKKLFFGSGTQLSVL.

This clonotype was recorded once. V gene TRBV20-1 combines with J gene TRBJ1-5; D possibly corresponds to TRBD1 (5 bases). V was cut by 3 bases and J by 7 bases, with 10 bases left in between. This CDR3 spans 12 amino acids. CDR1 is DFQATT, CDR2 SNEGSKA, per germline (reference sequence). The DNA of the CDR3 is TGCAGTGCTAGGGGGCTCCGCCAGCCCCAGCATTTT. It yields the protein CSARGLRQPQHF.

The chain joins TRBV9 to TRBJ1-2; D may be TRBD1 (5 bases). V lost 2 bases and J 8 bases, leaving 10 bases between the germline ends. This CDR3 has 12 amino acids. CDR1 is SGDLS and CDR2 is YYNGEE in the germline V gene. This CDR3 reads CASSVTVRGYTF. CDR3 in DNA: TGTGCCAGCAGCGTGACAGTTCGGGGCTACACCTTC.

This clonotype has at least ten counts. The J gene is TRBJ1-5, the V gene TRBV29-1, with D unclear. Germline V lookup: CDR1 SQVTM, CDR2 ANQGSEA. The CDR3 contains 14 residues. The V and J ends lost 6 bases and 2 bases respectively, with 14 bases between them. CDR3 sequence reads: CSVALAVGNQPQHF. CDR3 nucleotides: TGCAGCGTCGCCTTGGCGGTGGGCAATCAGCCCCAGCATTTT.

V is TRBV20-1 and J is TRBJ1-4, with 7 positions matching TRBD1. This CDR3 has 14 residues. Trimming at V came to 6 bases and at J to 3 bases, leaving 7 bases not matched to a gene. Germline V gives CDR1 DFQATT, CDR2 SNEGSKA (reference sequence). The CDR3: CSAGQGGSNEKLFF. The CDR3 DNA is TGCAGTGCGGGTCAGGGGGGTTCTAATGAAAAACTGTTTTTT.

CDR3 coding DNA: TGTGCCAGCAGTTTTACGGCAAGGGCGAGGGAGACCCAGTACTTC. Translating it yields CASSFTARARETQYF. This chain connects TRBV28 to TRBJ2-5, with unresolved D. V lost 3 bases, J lost 5 bases, and 16 bases lay in between. Germline V lookup: CDR1 MDHEN, CDR2 SYDVKM. There are 15 residues in the CDR3. The full variable domain, with the rest looked up from reference TRBV28 and TRBJ2-5, is DVKVTQSSRYLVKRTGEKVFLECVQDMDHENMFWYRQDPGLGLRLIYFSYDVKMKEKGDIPEGYSVSREKKERFSLILESASTNQTSMYLCASSFTARARETQYFGPGTRLLVL.

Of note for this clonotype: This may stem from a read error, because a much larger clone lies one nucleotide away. As DNA, the CDR3 is TGCGCCAGCGGACGCGCGGGAGAGCGGGAGACCCAGTACTTC. This encodes CASGRAGERETQYF. This chain links TRBV10-1 with TRBJ2-5; TRBD2 matches 7 bases. CDR3 length: 14 residues. J was trimmed by 5 bases and V by 8 bases; bases with no gene match: 11. Per germline, CDR1 WNHNN and CDR2 SYGVQD (reference sequence).

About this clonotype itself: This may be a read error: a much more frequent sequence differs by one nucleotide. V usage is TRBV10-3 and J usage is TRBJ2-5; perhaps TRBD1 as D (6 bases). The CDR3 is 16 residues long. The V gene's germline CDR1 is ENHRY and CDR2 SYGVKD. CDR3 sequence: CASSESTLGRGETQYF. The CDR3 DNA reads TGTGCCAGCAGTGAGTCTACCCTTGGCAGGGGAGAGACCCAGTACTTC.

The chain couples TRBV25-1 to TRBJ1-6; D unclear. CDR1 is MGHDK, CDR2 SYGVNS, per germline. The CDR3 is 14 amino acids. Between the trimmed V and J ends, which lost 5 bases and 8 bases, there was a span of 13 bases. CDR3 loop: CASSLGYADSPLHF. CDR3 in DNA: TGTGCCAGCAGTTTGGGGTATGCCGATTCACCCCTCCACTTT. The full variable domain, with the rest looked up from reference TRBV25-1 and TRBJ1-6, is EADIYQTPRYLVIGTGKKITLECSQTMGHDKMYWYQQDPGMELHLIHYSYGVNSTEKGDLSSESTVSRIRTEHFPLTLESARPSHTSQYLCASSLGYADSPLHFGNGTRLTVT.

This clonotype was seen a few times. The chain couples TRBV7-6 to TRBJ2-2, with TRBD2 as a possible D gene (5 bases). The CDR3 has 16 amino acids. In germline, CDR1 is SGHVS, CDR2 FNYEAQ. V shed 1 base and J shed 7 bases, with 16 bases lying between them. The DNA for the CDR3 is TGTGCCAGCAGCTTAGTTCGACGCCCGGGGTTCGGGGAGCTGTTTTTT. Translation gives CASSLVRRPGFGELFF.

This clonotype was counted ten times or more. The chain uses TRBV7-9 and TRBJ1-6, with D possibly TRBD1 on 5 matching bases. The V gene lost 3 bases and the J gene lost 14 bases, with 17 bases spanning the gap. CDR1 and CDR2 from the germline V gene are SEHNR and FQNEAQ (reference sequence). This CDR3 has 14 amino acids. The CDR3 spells CASSFGQGGSALHF. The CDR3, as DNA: TGTGCCAGCAGCTTCGGGCAGGGCGGATCGGCCCTCCACTTT. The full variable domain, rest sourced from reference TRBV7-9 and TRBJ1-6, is DTGVSQNPRHKITKRGQNVTFRCDPISEHNRLYWYRQTLGQGPEFLTYFQNEAQLEKSRLLSDRFSAERPKGSFSTLEIQRTEQGDSAMYLCASSFGQGGSALHFGNGTRLTVT.